Shown below are 18 T cell receptor beta chains from a single sample sequenced in a study of cytomegalovirus exposure and HLA in healthy donors (dated by TCRdb to 2017 to 2019). The library was obtained by the immunoSEQ multiplex PCR assay. The source is immuneACCESS, and TCRdb retained only in-frame sequences with V and J called. Part of the clones is not carried over; for the studies checked, unresolved V genes explain less than half of this, and the remainder is unexplained. The sample table shows 150,000 or so clones, and approximately 94% are seen once. Clones ranked in the top ten supply 1.8% of the sample. The sequenced sample consisted of PBMCs. Receptors were obtained from a man aged 18 to 30 in good health and CMV-seropositive.

This chain uses TRBV5-6 with TRBJ2-7; 13 bases line up with TRBD2. The V segment lost 4 bases and the J segment 0 bases; nucleotides outside the gene matches: 7. The germline CDR1 and CDR2 sequences are SGHDT and YYEEEE. This CDR3 is built from 17 residues. The CDR3: CASSAGLAGVFSYEQYF. The CDR3 nucleotides read TGTGCCAGCAGCGCCGGACTAGCGGGAGTATTCTCCTACGAGCAGTACTTC.

The chain is built from TRBV10-3 and TRBJ1-1, with D hard to call. Germline V gene lookup returns CDR1 ENHRY and CDR2 SYGVKD. V dropped 6 bases and J dropped 1 base, with 6 bases sitting between them. This CDR3 region has 12 residues. The CDR3 nucleotides read TGTGCCATCAGCTCAGGGAACACTGAAGCTTTCTTT. Translating gives CAISSGNTEAFF.

The genes are TRBV13 and TRBJ2-7; TRBD2 matches 8 bases. With V trimmed by 5 bases and J by 4 bases, 10 bases remained unmatched. The CDR3 is 15 residues long. Germline-derived CDR1 and CDR2 are PRHDT and FYEKMQ (reference sequence). CDR3 DNA: TGTGCCAGCAGCGAACGGGAGGGCCTTATTTACGAGCAGTACTTC. Translation gives CASSEREGLIYEQYF.

This clone was counted once. The chain joins TRBV28 to TRBJ1-2, with TRBD1 matching over 11 bases. This CDR3 contains 16 residues. Germline V gene lookup returns CDR1 MDHEN and CDR2 SYDVKM. The V and J ends lost 6 bases and 5 bases, in that order; junction bases with no gene match: 11. CDR3 DNA: TGTGCCAGCAGCTCCCTGGACAGGGGGCTGACATATGGCTACACCTTC. Its translation is CASSSLDRGLTYGYTF.

In this sample, this clone turned up a few times. The chain employs TRBV28 and TRBJ2-7; a possible D gene is TRBD2 (6 bases). This CDR3 has 14 amino acids. Trimming removed 2 bases from V and 0 bases from J, with 8 bases in between. Germline CDR1 MDHEN, CDR2 SYDVKM. The CDR3 region is CASSLGGSSYEQYF. CDR3 DNA: TGTGCCAGCAGTTTAGGAGGGAGCTCCTACGAGCAGTACTTC. Supplemented by reference TRBV28 and TRBJ2-7, the full variable domain reads DVKVTQSSRYLVKRTGEKVFLECVQDMDHENMFWYRQDPGLGLRLIYFSYDVKMKEKGDIPEGYSVSREKKERFSLILESASTNQTSMYLCASSLGGSSYEQYFGPGTRLTVT.

The chain combines TRBV28 with TRBJ2-7; no clear D. The CDR3 runs 11 residues. Germline-derived CDR1 and CDR2 are MDHEN and SYDVKM. V dropped 7 bases and J dropped 2 bases, with 6 bases sitting between them. CDR3 sequence reads: CASKGAYEQYF. The CDR3 DNA sequence: TGTGCCAGCAAAGGAGCCTACGAGCAGTACTTC.

CDR3 in amino acids: CASSYGAVGEKLFF. For the CDR3, the DNA is TGTGCCAGCAGTTACGGGGCAGTTGGTGAAAAACTGTTTTTT. The chain employs TRBV6-5 and TRBJ1-4; D perhaps matches TRBD1 (5 bases). The CDR3 sequence is 14 residues long. Germline V gene lookup returns CDR1 MNHEY and CDR2 SVGAGI. V lost 2 bases, J lost 7 bases, and 11 bases lay in between.

This chain links TRBV27 with TRBJ2-7, with TRBD1 identical over 9 bases. CDR1 is MNHEY and CDR2 is SMNVEV in the germline V gene (reference sequence). This CDR3 is 16 amino acids long. Trimming took 10 bases from V and 7 from J; bases not matched to a gene: 20. The CDR3 protein is CAIRCCLRDREIEQYF. CDR3 bases: TGTGCCATCCGATGTTGTCTCCGGGACAGGGAGATAGAGCAGTACTTC.

V is TRBV20-1 and J is TRBJ2-7; D possibly corresponds to TRBD2 (6 bases). Per germline, CDR1 DFQATT and CDR2 SNEGSKA (reference sequence). Trimming shortened V by 3 bases and J by 3 bases, and 6 bases separated the two germline ends. There are 11 residues in the CDR3. CDR3 coding DNA: TGCAGTGCTAGCGGGGGCTACGAGCAGTACTTC. Residues: CSASGGYEQYF.

V is TRBV6-1 and J is TRBJ1-4, with TRBD1 identical over 7 bases. Unmatched junction bases numbered 5, after V lost 7 bases and J lost 3 bases. Germline CDR1 reads MNHNS; CDR2 reads SASEGT. This CDR3 region has 14 residues. CDR3 sequence reads: CASKGGSSNEKLFF. The CDR3 nucleotides are TGTGCCAGCAAAGGGGGCAGCTCTAATGAAAAACTGTTTTTT.

This sequence joins TRBV11-3 and TRBJ2-4; 7 positions match TRBD1. The CDR3 extends over 17 amino acids. The V segment lost 5 bases and the J segment 3 bases; nucleotides outside the gene matches: 13. Germline CDR1 reads SGHNT; CDR2 reads YENEEA. CDR3 DNA sequence: TGTGCCAGCAGCCCTACAATTATACAGGGGAACAAAAACATTCAGTACTTC. This gives the protein CASSPTIIQGNKNIQYF.

The chain recombines TRBV4-1 with TRBJ2-3; TRBD2 might be the D (5 bases). The CDR3 runs 13 residues. The germline V gene has CDR1 MGHRA and CDR2 YSYEKL. Trimming pared 0 bases from V and 6 bases from J, leaving 7 bases between. CDR3 in amino acids: CASSQDRGDTQYF. CDR3 bases: TGCGCCAGCAGCCAAGATCGAGGGGATACGCAGTATTTT.

The chain uses TRBV5-6 and TRBJ2-1, with 12 nucleotides matching TRBD2. Germline loops: CDR1 SGHDT, CDR2 YYEEEE. The V gene end was trimmed by 4 bases and the J gene end by 4 bases; junction bases not matched to a gene: 3. This CDR3 spans 15 amino acids. Here the CDR3 reads CASSVTSGGYNEQFF. In DNA form, the CDR3 reads TGTGCCAGCAGCGTGACTAGCGGGGGTTACAATGAGCAGTTCTTC.

The rearrangement uses TRBV6-1 and TRBJ1-1, with D possibly TRBD1 on 5 matching bases. V was shortened by 6 bases and J by 6 bases, with 17 bases between the two germline ends. Germline V lookup: CDR1 MNHNS, CDR2 SASEGT. The CDR3 consists of 14 residues. The CDR3 coding sequence is TGTGCCAGCAGCCAGAAAGTGGGGGGTGCTGAAGCTTTCTTT. Its protein is CASSQKVGGAEAFF.

The chain employs TRBV11-1 and TRBJ2-6; D not resolved. CDR1 and CDR2 from the germline V gene are SGHAT and FQDESV (reference sequence). Deletions cut 3 bases from V and 0 bases from J, with 9 bases between. The CDR3 extends over 16 amino acids. The CDR3 protein is CASSFAAFSGANVLTF. The CDR3 nucleotides are TGTGCCAGCAGCTTCGCGGCATTCTCTGGGGCCAACGTCCTGACTTTC.

This chain joins TRBV6-5 and TRBJ2-1, with D hard to call. Trimming pared 6 bases from V and 6 bases from J, leaving 12 bases between. The germline V gene has CDR1 MNHEY and CDR2 SVGAGI. CDR3 size: 13 residues. The CDR3 loop reads CASRVSSGNEQFF. The DNA of the CDR3 is TGTGCCAGCAGGGTTAGCTCGGGCAATGAGCAGTTCTTC.

The genes are TRBV7-2 and TRBJ2-3; D is possibly TRBD1 (5 bases). Between the trimmed V and J ends, which lost 5 bases and 2 bases, there was a span of 14 bases. The CDR3 extends over 15 amino acids. The V gene's germline CDR1 is SGHTA and CDR2 FQGNSA. DNA of the CDR3: TGTGCCAGCAGCCCCCAGGGCGGATCCACAGATACGCAGTATTTT. Translating gives CASSPQGGSTDTQYF. The full variable domain, in which reference TRBV7-2 and TRBJ2-3 provide the parts outside the CDR3, is GAGVSQSPSNKVTEKGKDVELRCDPISGHTALYWYRQSLGQGLEFLIYFQGNSAPDKSGLPSDRFSAERTGGSVSTLTIQRTQQEDSAVYLCASSPQGGSTDTQYFGPGTRLTVL.

The rearrangement uses TRBV10-3 and TRBJ2-5; D might be TRBD2 (5 bases). The V end lost 5 bases, the J end lost 5 bases, and 12 bases lay between the germline ends. This CDR3 is built from 13 residues. CDR1 and CDR2 (germline): ENHRY, SYGVKD. The CDR3 region has the DNA TGTGCCATCAGTCCTGGAGGAGAGGAGACCCAGTACTTC. This encodes CAISPGGEETQYF.